These 18 T cell receptor beta chains originate from one sample sequenced in a study of regulatory T cells in long-lasting Graves disease. Time point denoted: newly diagnosed GD, antithyroid drugs for less than 3 months. RNA extracted from PBMCs served as the sequencing template. The TCR beta library used iRepertoire HTBI primers with Arm-PCR amplification of CDR3. TCRdb fed the multiplex PCR reads into MiXCR, producing one record per CDR3 protein. The table includes 300,000 to 400,000 distinct CDR3 sequences, approximately 15% detected once. Separately, the same data were catalogued under a study of T cells in Graves' hyperthyroidism and ophthalmopathy.

Sequencing was performed on peripheral blood mononuclear cells (PBMCs), taken at new diagnosis, from a patient treated with antithyroid drugs. Receptors originate from a man aged 35-49 years with Graves disease.

The rearrangement links TRBV9 to TRBJ2-7, with 9 bases matching TRBD2. V lost 3 bases, J lost 2 bases, and 6 bases stayed unmatched. The CDR3 length is 15 residues. The germline V gene has CDR1 SGDLS and CDR2 YYNGEE. The CDR3 is CASSEGLANAYEQYF. CDR3 DNA: TGTGCCAGCAGCGAAGGACTAGCGAATGCCTACGAGCAGTACTTC.

Many counts were recorded for this clonotype. The chain joins TRBV7-2 to TRBJ2-7; 8 bases align to TRBD1. CDR3 length: 14 amino acids. Germline trimming cut 6 bases from V and 2 bases from J; bases unmatched to any gene: 6. Germline V gene data show CDR1 as SGHTA and CDR2 as FQGNSA. The CDR3 DNA reads TGTGCCAGCAGTCATGGGACAGGACCCTACGAGCAGTACTTC. Translation: CASSHGTGPYEQYF.

The V call is TRBV20-1, the J call TRBJ1-4; 7 nucleotides agree with TRBD1. With 3 bases clipped from V and 7 bases from J, the junction kept 8 bases outside the gene matches. The germline gives CDR1 DFQATT, CDR2 SNEGSKA (reference sequence). The CDR3 has 14 amino acids. The CDR3 reads CSASKGAAIEKLFF. The CDR3 coding sequence is TGCAGTGCTAGCAAGGGGGCCGCAATTGAAAAACTGTTTTTT.

This clonotype was seen repeatedly, ten times or more. The rearrangement uses TRBV2 and TRBJ1-6; TRBD1 matches at 8 bases. The germline CDR1 and CDR2 sequences are SNHLY and FYNNEI. This CDR3 comprises 14 residues. V dropped 3 bases and J dropped 10; count of bases not matched to a gene: 5. This chain's CDR3 is CASSETGVGSPLHF. CDR3 bases: TGTGCCAGCAGTGAGACAGGGGTCGGATCACCCCTCCACTTT.

This clonotype has at least ten counts. As DNA, the CDR3 is TGTGCCTGGAGTCAACAGGGGCCCTACGAGCAGTACTTC. As protein: CAWSQQGPYEQYF. This rearrangement joins TRBV30 to TRBJ2-7; 7 nucleotides agree with TRBD1. J lost 2 bases, V lost 2 bases, and 3 bases had no gene match. CDR1 is GTSNPN and CDR2 is SVGIG in the germline V gene (reference sequence). The CDR3 contains 13 residues.

This clonotype was counted between two and nine times. The rearrangement joins TRBV2 to TRBJ2-7; TRBD1 agrees at 7 bases. CDR3 length: 14 amino acids. V lost 6 bases, J lost 0 bases, and 5 bases stayed unmatched. CDR1 is SNHLY and CDR2 is FYNNEI in the germline V gene. This CDR3 is CASRMSGGSYEQYF. The CDR3 region has the DNA TGTGCCAGCAGGATGTCAGGGGGCTCCTACGAGCAGTACTTC.

This clonotype was detected ten times or more. The chain carries TRBV2 and TRBJ1-1, with a possible D match to TRBD1 (6 bases). Per germline, CDR1 SNHLY and CDR2 FYNNEI. This CDR3 spans 14 amino acids. Trimming pared 6 bases from V and 0 bases from J, leaving 11 bases between. CDR3 region: CASSQQGVNTEAFF. DNA of the CDR3: TGTGCCAGCAGCCAACAGGGAGTGAACACTGAAGCTTTCTTT.

The V and J genes are TRBV6-2 or TRBV6-3 and TRBJ2-1; 9 bases align to TRBD2. Germline CDR1 reads MNHEY; CDR2 reads SVGEGT. Unmatched junction bases numbered 13, after V lost 8 bases and J lost 5 bases. This CDR3 has 16 amino acids. The CDR3 DNA reads TGTGCCAGCGGCTCCCCCCGGGGCGGGGGGGACAATGAGCAGTTCTTC. Its protein product is CASGSPRGGGDNEQFF.

As regards this clonotype: One end of the junction does not line up with germline, which may come from a read error. V and J are TRBV4-1 and TRBJ2-2; 7 nucleotides agree with TRBD1. This CDR3 spans 16 amino acids. Germline V CDR1 and CDR2: MGHRA, YSYEKL. The CDR3 nucleotides are TGCGCCAGCAGCCAGACGGGACAGACAAACACCGGGGAGCTGCTTTTT. Its protein is CASSQTGQTNTGELLF.

This clonotype showed up many times. The chain carries TRBV29-1 and TRBJ1-2; 7 nucleotides agree with TRBD1. Germline trimming cut 4 bases from V and 3 bases from J; bases unmatched to any gene: 5. CDR1 and CDR2 from the germline V gene are SQVTM and ANQGSEA. The CDR3 length is 13 residues. The CDR3 sequence is CSVADRTHYGYTF. The CDR3 region has the DNA TGCAGCGTTGCGGACAGGACCCACTATGGCTACACCTTC.

This clonotype was observed at least ten times. The chain recombines TRBV13 with TRBJ2-7; a weak D match, TRBD1 (5 bases). With 3 bases removed from V and 0 bases from J, the gap between germline ends came to 12 bases. This CDR3 contains 15 residues. Germline V gene data show CDR1 as PRHDT and CDR2 as FYEKMQ (reference sequence). The CDR3 reads CASSLGRAHSYEQYF. The CDR3 DNA is TGTGCCAGCAGCTTGGGCAGGGCCCACTCCTACGAGCAGTACTTC.

J is TRBJ2-2 and V is TRBV12-5; no definite D call. This CDR3 is built from 13 residues. The germline gives CDR1 LGHNT, CDR2 FRNRAP. V was pared by 1 base and J by 4 bases, with 4 bases between. CDR3 loop: CASGLASTGELFF. The CDR3 coding sequence is TGTGCTAGTGGTTTGGCCTCCACCGGGGAGCTGTTTTTT. The whole variable domain, remainder taken from reference TRBV12-5 and TRBJ2-2, is DARVTQTPRHKVTEMGQEVTMRCQPILGHNTVFWYRQTMMQGLELLAYFRNRAPLDDSGMPKDRFSAEMPDATLATLKIQPSEPRDSAVYFCASGLASTGELFFGEGSRLTVL.

As for this clonotype: Germline and junction disagree at one end, which may indicate a read error. The chain uses TRBV3-1 and TRBJ2-5; D remains unclear. CDR3 size: 13 residues. Germline V CDR1 and CDR2: LGHDT, YNNKEL (reference sequence). CDR3 DNA: TGTGTCAGCAGCCAAGTAGGACCCGGGCACCAGTACTTC. Translated: CVSSQVGPGHQYF.

This clonotype was observed at least ten times. This chain links TRBV2 with TRBJ1-5; D unresolved. Trimming took 5 bases from V and 4 from J, leaving 12 bases between them. This CDR3 is built from 14 residues. Germline assignment: CDR1 SNHLY and CDR2 FYNNEI. DNA for the CDR3: TGTGCCAGCAGTCCGGACGGCAAAAATCAGCCCCAGCATTTT. The encoded protein is CASSPDGKNQPQHF.

This clonotype was counted a few times. The CDR3 loop is CASSQELPYTGELFF. CDR3 DNA sequence: TGCGCCAGCAGCCAAGAACTACCATACACCGGGGAGCTGTTTTTT. The J gene is TRBJ2-2, the V gene TRBV4-3, with D unclear. The CDR3 length is 15 residues. Germline V gene lookup returns CDR1 LGHNA and CDR2 YSLEER. Trimming stripped 0 bases from V and 3 bases from J, with 8 bases between.

This clonotype was observed many times. The V call is TRBV5-8, the J call TRBJ2-7; a possible D gene is TRBD1 (6 bases). Trimming left V 7 bases short and J 6 bases short, with 11 bases between. The CDR3 consists of 11 residues. Germline CDR1 is SGHTS and CDR2 is YDEGEE. CDR3 coding DNA: TGTGCCAGCTCAGGGGCTCGCGAGCAGTACTTC. Translation gives CASSGAREQYF.

This clonotype has a count of ten or more. The CDR3 ends on some other residue instead of the conserved phenylalanine or tryptophan, so this is likely a read error. No DNA is shown, since the ends of the CDR3 on it are uncertain; the CDR3 is the one TCRdb lists. The chain has TRBV28 and TRBJ2-1; the D call of TRBD1 is as the table states it, not checked on the DNA. Including both end residues, the CDR3 is 10 amino acids long. Germline CDR1 MDHEN, CDR2 SYDVKM. The CDR3 reads CASSLSNRDP.

The chain carries TRBV6-2 or TRBV6-3 and TRBJ2-7; D unclear. CDR1 is MNHEY, CDR2 SVGEGT, per germline. The CDR3 runs 13 residues. Trimming shortened V by 0 bases and J by 7 bases, and 10 bases separated the two germline ends. CDR3 residues: CASSYSGLREQYF. The CDR3 nucleotides are TGTGCCAGCAGTTACTCGGGGTTGAGGGAGCAGTACTTC.